This T cell receptor (beta chain) is from a study of T cells in Graves' hyperthyroidism and ophthalmopathy. Study details: At the time of initial diagnosis and before any treatment, peripheral blood was collected.

Graves' hyperthyroidism qualified as stable when ophthalmopathy did not progress within 18 months. The hyperthyroidism was newly diagnosed and had lasted under 2 months; the patients were aged 18 to 65. Uncontrolled infection, other autoimmune disease, pregnancy and lactation each barred patients from inclusion. TCR beta CDR3 region amplification was performed from RNA transcripts. HTBI primers were employed in a first-round RT-PCR of the TCR CDR3. TCRdb itself ran the multiplex PCR reads through MiXCR, one entry per CDR3 protein. This table has more than 650,000 distinct CDR3 sequences, 14% appearing once. This clonotype was sampled from a woman between 18 and 29 years old with Graves' hyperthyroidism. Material: blood.

The CDR3 DNA reads TGTGCCAGCAGTCCTTGGGCAGGGGAGGAGACCCAGTACTTC. Protein sequence: CASSPWAGEETQYF. V gene TRBV25-1 combines with J gene TRBJ2-5; D may be TRBD1 (6 bases). Germline CDR1 reads MGHDK; CDR2 reads SYGVNS. The CDR3 contains 14 residues. Trimming shortened V by 5 bases and J by 5 bases, and 15 bases separated the two germline ends.